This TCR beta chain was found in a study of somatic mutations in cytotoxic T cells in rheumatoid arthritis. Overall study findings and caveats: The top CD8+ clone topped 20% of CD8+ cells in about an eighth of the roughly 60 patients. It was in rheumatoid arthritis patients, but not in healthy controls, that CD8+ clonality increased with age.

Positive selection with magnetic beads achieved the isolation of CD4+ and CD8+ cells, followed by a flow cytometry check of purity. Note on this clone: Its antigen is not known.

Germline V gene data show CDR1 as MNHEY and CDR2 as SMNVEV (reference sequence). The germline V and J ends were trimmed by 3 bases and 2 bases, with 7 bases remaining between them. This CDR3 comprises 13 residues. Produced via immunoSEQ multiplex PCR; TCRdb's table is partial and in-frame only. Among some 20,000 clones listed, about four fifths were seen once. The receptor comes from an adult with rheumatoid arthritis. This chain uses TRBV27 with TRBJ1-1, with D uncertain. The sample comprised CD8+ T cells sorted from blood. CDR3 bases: TGTGCCAGCAGTTTCGGCCAAAACACTGAAGCTTTCTTT. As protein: CASSFGQNTEAFF.